These 21 T cell receptor beta chains came from one sample sequenced in a study of cytomegalovirus exposure and HLA in healthy donors (TCRdb year 2017). Library construction relied on the immunoSEQ multiplex PCR assay. For the multiplex PCR, a mixture combining 60 forward primers for TCR Vbeta segments and 13 reverse primers for TCR Jbeta segments was used. The table was pulled from immuneACCESS by TCRdb, which kept in-frame rearrangements only. Such tables lose some clones; where checked, under half of the loss comes from unresolved V genes, and the rest has no known cause. The sample data list some 120,000 clones, and roughly 80% of these were observed just once. The ten largest make up approximately 8.4% of the sample. The source material was PBMCs. The source is a young man in good health and CMV-seropositive.

J is TRBJ1-1 and V is TRBV4-1; 9 nucleotides align to TRBD1. The CDR3 extends over 17 amino acids. Germline lookup yields CDR1 MGHRA and CDR2 YSYEKL. V shed 6 bases, J shed 5 bases, and the junction held 16 bases outside the gene matches. The CDR3 sequence is CASRQLDLIQGATEAFF. The CDR3 DNA sequence: TGCGCCAGCAGACAACTTGATTTAATACAGGGGGCAACTGAAGCTTTCTTT.

The chain employs TRBV19 and TRBJ1-6; 8 nucleotides align to TRBD1. The CDR3 has 16 residues. The ends lost 5 bases at V and 8 bases at J; junction bases unmatched: 11. The V gene's germline CDR1 is LNHDA and CDR2 SQIVND (reference sequence). For the CDR3, the DNA is TGTGCCAGTAGTGCCGGGACAGGTATGCTCGATTCACCCCTCCACTTT. It translates to CASSAGTGMLDSPLHF. The full variable domain, completed using reference TRBV19 and TRBJ1-6, is DGGITQSPKYLFRKEGQNVTLSCEQNLNHDAMYWYRQDPGQGLRLIYYSQIVNDFQKGDIAEGYSVSREKKESFPLTVTSAQKNPTAFYLCASSAGTGMLDSPLHFGNGTRLTVT.

The chain employs TRBV28 and TRBJ2-3, with D possibly matching TRBD2 (6 bases). The germline V gene encodes CDR1 MDHEN and CDR2 SYDVKM. This CDR3 comprises 15 residues. Trimming removed 5 bases at V and 6 bases at J, with 18 bases between. For the CDR3, the DNA is TGTGCCAGCAGTGGCGCGGAGCGGGTTGCGGATACGCAGTATTTT. Its protein is CASSGAERVADTQYF. The full variable domain, its missing parts supplied by reference TRBV28 and TRBJ2-3, is DVKVTQSSRYLVKRTGEKVFLECVQDMDHENMFWYRQDPGLGLRLIYFSYDVKMKEKGDIPEGYSVSREKKERFSLILESASTNQTSMYLCASSGAERVADTQYFGPGTRLTVL.

The sample holds one count of this clone. The chain has TRBV27 and TRBJ1-1; 8 nucleotides agree with TRBD1. The CDR3 loop spans 13 amino acids. Trimming cost V 2 bases and J 11 bases; bases outside gene matches: 7. CDR1 and CDR2 from the germline V gene are MNHEY and SMNVEV (reference sequence). The CDR3 DNA sequence: TGTGCCAGCAGTTTAAGGACAGGGTATGGGGCTTTCTTT. Encoded protein: CASSLRTGYGAFF.

This clone occurred many times. The J gene is TRBJ1-2, the V gene TRBV6-1, with a tentative D call TRBD1 (5 bases). Trimming took 0 bases from V and 0 from J, leaving 20 bases between them. Germline V gene lookup returns CDR1 MNHNS and CDR2 SASEGT. The CDR3 runs to 19 residues. CDR3 loop: CASSEAGSWGSTANYGYTF. In DNA form, the CDR3 reads TGTGCCAGCAGTGAAGCCGGCTCGTGGGGCAGTACAGCTAACTATGGCTACACCTTC.

The chain couples TRBV7-9 to TRBJ1-2; no clear D. The CDR3 runs 14 residues. V lost 4 bases, J lost 7 bases, and 16 bases lay in between. In germline, CDR1 is SEHNR, CDR2 FQNEAQ (reference sequence). The DNA for the CDR3 is TGTGCCAGCAGCTCTGGACTCGCTCATAGTGGCTACACCTTC. As protein: CASSSGLAHSGYTF.

Here the CDR3 DNA reads TGTGCCAGCAGCCTTTCCGGGACAGCGAACACTGAAGCTTTCTTT. Its protein is CASSLSGTANTEAFF. The chain links TRBV7-3 to TRBJ1-1; the match to TRBD1 covers 7 bases. J was trimmed by 1 base and V by 5 bases; bases with no gene match: 7. Germline-derived CDR1 and CDR2 are SGHTA and FQGTGA. The CDR3 consists of 15 residues.

This clone came up a few times. V and J are TRBV11-1 and TRBJ2-7, with TRBD1 identical over 7 bases. CDR1 and CDR2 from the germline V gene are SGHAT and FQDESV (reference sequence). V dropped 0 bases and J dropped 7; count of bases not matched to a gene: 12. The CDR3 has 16 amino acids. The CDR3 loop is CASSLAIGTVEREQYF. The CDR3 DNA is TGTGCCAGCAGCTTAGCGATTGGGACAGTTGAGCGAGAGCAGTACTTC.

CDR3 sequence: CASSPLTNTYNEQFF. The CDR3 DNA sequence: TGTGCCAGCTCACCATTGACAAATACCTACAATGAGCAGTTCTTC. The chain is built from TRBV18 and TRBJ2-1; D not certain. From germline, CDR1 is KGHSH and CDR2 LQKENI. The CDR3 totals 15 residues. The V end was cut by 2 bases, the J end by 2 bases, with 10 bases between.

The chain recombines TRBV25-1 with TRBJ2-3, with 7 nucleotides matching TRBD1. The CDR3 covers 16 residues. CDR1 is MGHDK and CDR2 is SYGVNS in the germline V gene. The V and J ends lost 4 bases and 3 bases, in that order; junction bases with no gene match: 10. CDR3 in DNA: TGTGCCAGCAGTGGGCAACAGGGGTTTCAAACAGATACGCAGTATTTT. Its translation is CASSGQQGFQTDTQYF. Supplemented by reference TRBV25-1 and TRBJ2-3, the full variable domain reads EADIYQTPRYLVIGTGKKITLECSQTMGHDKMYWYQQDPGMELHLIHYSYGVNSTEKGDLSSESTVSRIRTEHFPLTLESARPSHTSQYLCASSGQQGFQTDTQYFGPGTRLTVL.

The chain employs TRBV20-1 and TRBJ2-5; maybe TRBD2 (5 bases). Trimming left V 6 bases short and J 11 bases short, with 16 bases between. The CDR3 is made up of 11 amino acids. In germline, CDR1 is DFQATT, CDR2 SNEGSKA (reference sequence). Written as DNA, the CDR3 is TGCAGTGCCGCGACTGGTGGGGAGCAGTACTTC. Translated: CSAATGGEQYF.

V gene TRBV29-1 combines with J gene TRBJ2-3; 7 positions agree with TRBD2. Germline values: CDR1 SQVTM, CDR2 ANQGSEA. The CDR3 has 11 amino acids. Germline trimming cut 8 bases from V and 3 bases from J; bases unmatched to any gene: 2. This CDR3 is CSYGGTDTQYF. The CDR3 bases are TGCAGCTACGGGGGGACAGATACGCAGTATTTT.

The chain carries TRBV12-1 and TRBJ2-5; the listed D gene, TRBD2, was not tested against the DNA. With the DNA end fitting TRBJ2-7 better, the J assignment may be wrong. TRBV12-1 is shown as a pseudogene. CDR3 length: 15 amino acids. CDR3 amino acids: CASSLAGTSAYEQYF. The CDR3 DNA is TGTGCCAGCAGCTTAGCCGGGACTAGCGCGTACGAGCAGTACTTC.

This chain joins TRBV30 and TRBJ1-2; D is perhaps TRBD1 (5 bases). The V gene lost 2 bases and the J gene lost 2 bases, with 6 bases spanning the gap. Germline-derived CDR1 and CDR2 are GTSNPN and SVGIG (reference sequence). The CDR3 totals 12 residues. In DNA, the CDR3 is TGTGCCTGGAGTTGGGGCAACTATGGCTACACCTTC. Translating it yields CAWSWGNYGYTF.

The chain joins TRBV7-6 to TRBJ2-5, with a weak D call TRBD2 (5 bases). Trimming took off 1 base at V and 3 bases at J, with 18 bases between the two ends. CDR3 length: 17 residues. The germline V gene has CDR1 SGHVS and CDR2 FNYEAQ. CDR3 protein: CASSLGEWAKSKETQYF. CDR3 bases: TGTGCCAGCAGCTTAGGGGAGTGGGCAAAATCAAAAGAGACCCAGTACTTC. The full variable domain, its missing parts supplied by reference TRBV7-6 and TRBJ2-5, is GAGVSQSPRYKVTKRGQDVALRCDPISGHVSLYWYRQALGQGPEFLTYFNYEAQQDKSGLPNDRFSAERPEGSISTLTIQRTEQRDSAMYRCASSLGEWAKSKETQYFGPGTRLLVL.

The J gene is TRBJ1-2, the V gene TRBV4-1; a weak D match, TRBD1 (6 bases). The V end lost 4 bases, the J end lost 3 bases, and 21 bases lay between the germline ends. CDR3 length: 17 amino acids. CDR1 and CDR2 (germline): MGHRA, YSYEKL. CDR3 coding DNA: TGCGCCAGCAGCCGACAACCGGGGGGGCTGGCGGACTATGGCTACACCTTC. This sequence encodes CASSRQPGGLADYGYTF.

The chain couples TRBV4-1 to TRBJ1-1; D is possibly TRBD1 (6 bases). V gave up 3 bases and J gave up 5 bases, with 16 bases separating them. Germline lookup yields CDR1 MGHRA and CDR2 YSYEKL. The CDR3 runs 15 residues. The CDR3 protein is CASSHARQVGTEAFF. In nucleotides, the CDR3 is TGCGCCAGCAGCCACGCAAGACAGGTGGGGACTGAAGCTTTCTTT.

The chain combines TRBV2 with TRBJ1-2; D possibly corresponds to TRBD1 (5 bases). The CDR3 length is 14 residues. Germline V CDR1 and CDR2: SNHLY, FYNNEI. The V gene lost 7 bases and the J gene lost 4 bases, with 16 bases spanning the gap. This chain's CDR3 is CASTEKGRPYGYTF. The CDR3 DNA follows: TGTGCCAGCACCGAGAAGGGGCGCCCCTATGGCTACACCTTC.

The V and J genes are TRBV9 and TRBJ1-1; TRBD1 might be the D (6 bases). Trimming shortened V by 1 base and J by 4 bases, and 14 bases separated the two germline ends. The CDR3 extends over 15 amino acids. Germline V gene lookup returns CDR1 SGDLS and CDR2 YYNGEE. For the CDR3, the DNA is TGTGCCAGCAGCGTACGGGACAATCGCCGCACTGAAGCTTTCTTT. It yields the protein CASSVRDNRRTEAFF.

V and J are TRBV5-1 and TRBJ2-2; TRBD2 aligns across 10 bases. Germline-derived CDR1 and CDR2 are SGHRS and YFSETQ. With V trimmed by 1 base and J by 1 base, 4 bases remained unmatched. The CDR3 extends over 17 amino acids. DNA of the CDR3: TGCGCCAGCAGCTTGAGAGCGGGGGGGAAGAACACCGGGGAGCTGTTTTTT. This sequence encodes CASSLRAGGKNTGELFF.

The chain is built from TRBV6-5 and TRBJ1-1; D uncertain. The CDR3 covers 9 residues. Germline CDR1 is MNHEY and CDR2 is SVGAGI. V lost 7 bases and J 11 bases, leaving 8 bases between the germline ends. The CDR3 spells CASTPRAFF. DNA for the CDR3: TGTGCCAGCACCCCTCGGGCTTTCTTT.